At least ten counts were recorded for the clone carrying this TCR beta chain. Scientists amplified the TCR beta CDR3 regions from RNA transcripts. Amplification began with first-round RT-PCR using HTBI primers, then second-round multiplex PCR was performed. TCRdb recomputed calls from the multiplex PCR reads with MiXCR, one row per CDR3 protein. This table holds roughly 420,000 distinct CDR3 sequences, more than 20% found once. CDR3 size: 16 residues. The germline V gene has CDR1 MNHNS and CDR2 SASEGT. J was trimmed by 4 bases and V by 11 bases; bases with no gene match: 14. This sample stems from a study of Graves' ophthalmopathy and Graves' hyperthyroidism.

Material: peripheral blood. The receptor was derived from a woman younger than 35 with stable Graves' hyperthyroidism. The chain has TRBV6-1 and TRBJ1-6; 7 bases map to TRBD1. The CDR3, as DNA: TGTGCCTCACGGCCGGGACAGCGCACTTATAATTCACCCCTCCACTTT. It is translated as CASRPGQRTYNSPLHF.